This T cell receptor beta chain was found in a study of identical twins. Study conclusions and caveats: Invariant MAIT and iNKT cells could partly confound zero-insertion analyses.

One entry per CDR3 protein, called by TCRdb with MiXCR from the 5' RACE reads. The profile covers roughly 200,000 distinct CDR3 sequences, with 15% to 20% appearing a single time and 40% to 45% taken by the ten largest. This clonotype has more than one count but fewer than ten. As yet, its antigen is unknown. These same records also appear under a second study, on T cells expressing NK-cell markers. That work states: The authors derived TCR beta repertoires from sorted CD3+CD56+NKG2C+, CD3+CD56+NKG2C- and CD3+CD56-NKG2C+ T cells. The CD3+CD56-NKG2C+ fraction of a few donors was also led by these clonotypes.

Sequencing was done on a sample of CD8+ T cells sorted from blood. The TCR originated in a woman aged 18-29 years in good health.

Here the CDR3 reads CASSLDGVLDEQFF. The CDR3 nucleotides are TGTGCCAGCAGCTTAGATGGGGTTTTGGATGAGCAGTTCTTC. J is TRBJ2-1 and V is TRBV7-2; D call uncertain. This CDR3 comprises 14 residues. Trimming shortened V by 1 base and J by 8 bases, and 12 bases separated the two germline ends. The germline V gene has CDR1 SGHTA and CDR2 FQGNSA.